This TCR beta chain was recovered during a study of vaccination and CD4 T cells after COVID-19. Study information: The convalescents included six males and four females, and among them two were Hispanic while seven were Caucasian. The cells were exposed to overlapping spike peptides originating from SARS-CoV-2, HCoV-NL63, HCoV-OC43 and HCoV-229E for stimulation. Collection of post-COVID samples occurred a median approximately 93 days after diagnosis, spanning a range of 35 to 161.

Once obtained from cultured CD4+ T cells, the DNA was sequenced using the Oncomine TCR Beta short-read assay. TCRdb passed the PCR reads through MiXCR, listing each CDR3 protein once. The data show about 8,800 distinct CDR3 sequences, 48% seen once. This clonotype was picked up a small number of times. The antigen is undetermined. The treatment was: approximately nine-day PBMC culture with coronavirus spike peptide pools or control peptides (ViraFEST assay). During the years 2011-2018, before the COVID-19 pandemic, the unexposed donor's CD4+ T cells were collected. The TCR was taken from a human donor in good health. The sample taken for sequencing was CD4+ T cells from blood, cultured in vitro.

CDR3 coding DNA: TGTGCCAGCAGCCTATCCTCGGTAAGGGGACGCTCCTACGAGCAGTACTTC. This gives the protein CASSLSSVRGRSYEQYF. This sequence joins TRBV6-1 and TRBJ2-7; D possibly uses TRBD1 or TRBD2 (5 bases each). This CDR3 spans 17 amino acids. V lost 6 bases and J 0 bases, leaving 21 bases between the germline ends. Looked up from germline, CDR1 is MNHNS and CDR2 is SASEGT.